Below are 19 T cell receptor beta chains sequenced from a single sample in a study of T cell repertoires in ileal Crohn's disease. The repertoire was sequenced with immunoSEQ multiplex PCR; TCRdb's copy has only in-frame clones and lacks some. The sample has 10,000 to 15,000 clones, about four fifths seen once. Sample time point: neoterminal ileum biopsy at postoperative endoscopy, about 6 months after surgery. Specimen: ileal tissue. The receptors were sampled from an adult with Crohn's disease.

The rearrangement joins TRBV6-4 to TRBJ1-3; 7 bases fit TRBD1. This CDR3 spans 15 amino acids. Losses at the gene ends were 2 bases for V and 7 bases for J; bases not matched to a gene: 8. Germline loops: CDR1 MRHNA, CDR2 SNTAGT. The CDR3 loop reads CASSDRPGRGNTIYF. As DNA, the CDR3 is TGTGCCAGCAGTGACCGCCCGGGCAGGGGGAACACCATATATTTT.

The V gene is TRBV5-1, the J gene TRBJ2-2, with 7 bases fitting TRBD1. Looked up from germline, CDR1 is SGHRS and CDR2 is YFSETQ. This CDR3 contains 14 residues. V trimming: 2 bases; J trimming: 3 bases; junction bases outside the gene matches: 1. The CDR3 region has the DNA TGCGCCAGCAGCTTCCAGGGGGACACCGGGGAGCTGTTTTTT. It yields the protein CASSFQGDTGELFF.

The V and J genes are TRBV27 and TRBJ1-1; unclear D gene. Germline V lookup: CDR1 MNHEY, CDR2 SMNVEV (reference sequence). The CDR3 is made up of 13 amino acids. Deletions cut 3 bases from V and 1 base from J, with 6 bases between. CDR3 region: CASSFSGNTEAFF. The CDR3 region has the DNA TGTGCCAGCAGTTTTTCAGGGAACACTGAAGCTTTCTTT.

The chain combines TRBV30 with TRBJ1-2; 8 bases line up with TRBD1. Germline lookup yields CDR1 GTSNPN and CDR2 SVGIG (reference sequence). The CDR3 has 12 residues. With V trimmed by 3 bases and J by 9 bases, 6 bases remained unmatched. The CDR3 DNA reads TGTGCCTGGAGCTCAGGGGGCATCAGCTACACCTTC. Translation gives CAWSSGGISYTF. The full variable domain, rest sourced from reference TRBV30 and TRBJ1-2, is SQTIHQWPATLVQPVGSPLSLECTVEGTSNPNLYWYRQAAGRGLQLLFYSVGIGQISSEVPQNLSASRPQDRQFILSSKKLLLSDSGFYLCAWSSGGISYTFGSGTRLTVV.

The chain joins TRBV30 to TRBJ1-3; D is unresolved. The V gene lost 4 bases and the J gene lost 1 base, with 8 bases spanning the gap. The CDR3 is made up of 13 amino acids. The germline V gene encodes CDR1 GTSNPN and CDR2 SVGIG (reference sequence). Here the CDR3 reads CAWMPGSGNTIYF. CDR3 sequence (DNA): TGTGCCTGGATGCCGGGATCTGGAAACACCATATATTTT.

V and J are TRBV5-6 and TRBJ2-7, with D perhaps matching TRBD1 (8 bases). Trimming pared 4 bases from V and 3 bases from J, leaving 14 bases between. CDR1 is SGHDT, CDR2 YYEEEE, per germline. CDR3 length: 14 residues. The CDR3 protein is CASSQTGEGYEQYF. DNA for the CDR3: TGTGCCAGCAGCCAGACAGGGGAGGGCTACGAGCAGTACTTC.

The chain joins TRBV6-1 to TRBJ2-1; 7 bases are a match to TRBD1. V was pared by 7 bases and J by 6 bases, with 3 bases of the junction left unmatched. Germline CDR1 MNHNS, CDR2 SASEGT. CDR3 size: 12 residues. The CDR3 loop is CASKGQPNEQFF. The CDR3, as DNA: TGTGCCAGCAAGGGACAGCCCAATGAGCAGTTCTTC.

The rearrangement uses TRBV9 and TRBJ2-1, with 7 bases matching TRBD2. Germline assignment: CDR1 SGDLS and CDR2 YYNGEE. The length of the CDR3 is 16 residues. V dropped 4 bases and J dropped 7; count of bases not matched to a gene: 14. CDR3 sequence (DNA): TGTGCCAGCAGCCCGCGACTAGCCCCTTTGGGGAATGAGCAGTTCTTC. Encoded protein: CASSPRLAPLGNEQFF.

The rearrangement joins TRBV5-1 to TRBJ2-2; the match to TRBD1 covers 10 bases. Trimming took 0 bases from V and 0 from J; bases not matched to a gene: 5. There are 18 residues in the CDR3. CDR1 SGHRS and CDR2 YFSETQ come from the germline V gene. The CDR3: CASSLEGTGATNTGELFF. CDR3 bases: TGCGCCAGCAGCTTGGAGGGGACAGGGGCGACGAACACCGGGGAGCTGTTTTTT.

The CDR3 is CASSQDSVRWGADTQYF. Written as DNA, the CDR3 is TGCGCCAGCAGCCAAGATTCGGTCCGATGGGGCGCAGATACGCAGTATTTT. The chain couples TRBV4-3 to TRBJ2-3, with D tentatively TRBD1 (5 bases). V shed 0 bases and J shed 4 bases, with 17 bases lying between them. Germline lookup yields CDR1 LGHNA and CDR2 YSLEER. There are 17 residues in the CDR3.

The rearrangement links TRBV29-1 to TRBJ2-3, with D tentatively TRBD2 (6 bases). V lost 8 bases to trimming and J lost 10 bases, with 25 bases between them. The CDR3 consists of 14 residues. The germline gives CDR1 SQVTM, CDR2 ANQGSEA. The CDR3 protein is CSPFGGLIGGAQYF. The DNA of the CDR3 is TGCAGCCCCTTCGGGGGTTTAATCGGCGGCGCGCAGTATTTT.

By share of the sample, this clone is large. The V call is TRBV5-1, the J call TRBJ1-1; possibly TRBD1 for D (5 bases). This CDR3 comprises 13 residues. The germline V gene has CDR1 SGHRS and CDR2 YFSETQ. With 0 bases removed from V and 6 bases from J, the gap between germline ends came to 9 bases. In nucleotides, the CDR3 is TGCGCCAGCAGCTTGGACGGGGGGGCTGAAGCTTTCTTT. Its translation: CASSLDGGAEAFF.

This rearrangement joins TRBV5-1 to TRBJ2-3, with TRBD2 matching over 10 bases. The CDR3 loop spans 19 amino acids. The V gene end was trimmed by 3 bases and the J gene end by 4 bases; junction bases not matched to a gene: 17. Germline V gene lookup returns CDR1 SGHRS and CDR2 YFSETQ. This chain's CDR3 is CASSYLRLAGDPGSDTQYF. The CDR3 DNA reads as TGCGCCAGCAGCTACCTTCGCCTAGCGGGAGACCCGGGTTCAGATACGCAGTATTTT.

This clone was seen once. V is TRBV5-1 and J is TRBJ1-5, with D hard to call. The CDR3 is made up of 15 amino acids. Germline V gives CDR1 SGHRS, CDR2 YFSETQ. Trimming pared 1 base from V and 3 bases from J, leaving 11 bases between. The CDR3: CASSLYGSDNQPQHF. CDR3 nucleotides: TGCGCCAGCAGCTTGTACGGGTCCGACAATCAGCCCCAGCATTTT. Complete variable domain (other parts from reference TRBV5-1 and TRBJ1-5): KAGVTQTPRYLIKTRGQQVTLSCSPISGHRSVSWYQQTPGQGLQFLFEYFSETQRNKGNFPGRFSGRQFSNSRSEMNVSTLELGDSALYLCASSLYGSDNQPQHFGDGTRLSIL.

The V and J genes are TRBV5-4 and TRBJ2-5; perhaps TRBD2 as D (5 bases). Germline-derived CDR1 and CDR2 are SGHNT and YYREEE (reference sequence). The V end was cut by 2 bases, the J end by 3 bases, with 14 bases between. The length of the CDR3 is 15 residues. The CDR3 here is CASSFPTGEEETQYF. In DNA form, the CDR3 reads TGTGCCAGCAGCTTCCCCACCGGGGAAGAAGAGACCCAGTACTTC.

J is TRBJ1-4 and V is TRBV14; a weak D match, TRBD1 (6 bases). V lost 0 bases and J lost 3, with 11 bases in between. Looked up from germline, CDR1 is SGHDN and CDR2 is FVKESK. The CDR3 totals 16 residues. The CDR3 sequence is CASSQDAGASNEKLFF. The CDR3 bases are TGTGCCAGCAGCCAAGATGCAGGGGCTTCTAATGAAAAACTGTTTTTT.

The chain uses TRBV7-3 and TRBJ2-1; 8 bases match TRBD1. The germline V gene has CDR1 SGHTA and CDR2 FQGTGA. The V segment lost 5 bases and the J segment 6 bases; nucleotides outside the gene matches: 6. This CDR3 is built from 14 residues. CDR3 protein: CASSPGQGRNEQFF. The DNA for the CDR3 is TGTGCCAGCAGCCCCGGACAGGGCCGCAATGAGCAGTTCTTC.

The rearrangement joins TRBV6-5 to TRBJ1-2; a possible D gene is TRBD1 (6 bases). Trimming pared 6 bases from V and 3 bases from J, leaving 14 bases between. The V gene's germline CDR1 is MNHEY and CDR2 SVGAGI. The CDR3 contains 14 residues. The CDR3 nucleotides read TGTGCCAGCAGCCACGGACAGATTTACTATGGCTACACCTTC. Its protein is CASSHGQIYYGYTF.

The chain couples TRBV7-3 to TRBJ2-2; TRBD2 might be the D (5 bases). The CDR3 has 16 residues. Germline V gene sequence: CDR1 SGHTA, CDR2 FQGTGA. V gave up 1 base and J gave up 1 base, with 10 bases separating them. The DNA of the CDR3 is TGTGCCAGCAGCTTAATTACGGGGAGGAACACCGGGGAGCTGTTTTTT. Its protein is CASSLITGRNTGELFF.